A single sample is the source of the 21 T cell receptor beta chains below, sequenced in a study of T cell repertoires in cytomegalovirus infection. TCRdb re-analysed the reads in MiXCR, keeping a single row per CDR3 protein. Of about 340,000 distinct CDR3 sequences in the sample, roughly 29% are singletons; the top ten hold 15% to 20%. What these receptors recognize is not known. Source: cultured PBMCs, taken from culture after CMV antigen stimulation. These receptors were obtained from a human donor in good health (CMV status not recorded). Some clones in this sample may be carry-over from other donors' samples.

The V and J genes are TRBV19 and TRBJ1-1; no clear D gene. V gave up 4 bases and J gave up 0 bases, with 9 bases separating them. This CDR3 is 14 amino acids long. The germline V gene encodes CDR1 LNHDA and CDR2 SQIVND (reference sequence). The CDR3 DNA reads as TGTGCCAGTAGTAAGGGCAGTTTGAACACTGAAGCTTTCTTT. Translated: CASSKGSLNTEAFF.

J is TRBJ2-4 and V is TRBV5-5; D unresolved. CDR3 length: 16 residues. Germline CDR1 and CDR2: SGHKS and YYEKEE (reference sequence). V was cut by 1 base and J by 1 base, with 12 bases left in between. This chain's CDR3 is CASSLINSGAKNIQYF. The CDR3 DNA reads as TGTGCCAGCAGCTTGATCAACAGTGGGGCCAAAAACATTCAGTACTTC. Variable domain in full (rest from reference TRBV5-5 and TRBJ2-4): DAGVTQSPTHLIKTRGQQVTLRCSPISGHKSVSWYQQVLGQGPQFIFQYYEKEERGRGNFPDRFSARQFPNYSSELNVNALLLGDSALYLCASSLINSGAKNIQYFGAGTRLSVL.

This clonotype was counted only a few times. The chain joins TRBV7-2 to TRBJ1-2, with a weak D call TRBD1 (6 bases). The germline V and J ends were trimmed by 5 bases and 3 bases, with 13 bases remaining between them. CDR3 length equals 14 residues. The V gene's germline CDR1 is SGHTA and CDR2 FQGNSA. This CDR3 reads CASSARQDYYGYTF. The CDR3 DNA is TGTGCCAGCAGCGCAAGACAGGATTACTATGGCTACACCTTC.

The chain joins TRBV6-5 to TRBJ1-1; D unclear. Germline values: CDR1 MNHEY, CDR2 SVGAGI. The V end lost 0 bases, the J end lost 1 base, and 12 bases lay between the germline ends. This CDR3 comprises 16 residues. The CDR3 reads CASSYSIDMGNTEAFF. The CDR3 DNA reads as TGTGCCAGCAGTTACTCGATAGACATGGGGAACACTGAAGCTTTCTTT.

Concerning this clonotype: Just one base apart from a much larger clone, this may be a read error. The gene calls are TRBV7-2 and TRBJ1-2, with 11 bases identical to TRBD1. V lost 5 bases, J lost 4 bases, and 9 bases stayed unmatched. CDR1 and CDR2 from the germline V gene are SGHTA and FQGNSA. This CDR3 has 16 amino acids. CDR3 bases: TGTGCCAGCAGCCCCGGACAGGGGGCGCTTAGCTATGGCTACACCTTC. Encoded protein: CASSPGQGALSYGYTF. Supplemented by reference TRBV7-2 and TRBJ1-2, the full variable domain reads GAGVSQSPSNKVTEKGKDVELRCDPISGHTALYWYRQSLGQGLEFLIYFQGNSAPDKSGLPSDRFSAERTGGSVSTLTIQRTQQEDSAVYLCASSPGQGALSYGYTFGSGTRLTVV.

This clonotype was picked up a small number of times. This sequence joins TRBV24-1 and TRBJ2-3; D is uncertain. Looked up from germline, CDR1 is KGHDR and CDR2 is SFDVKD. Trimming removed 3 bases from V and 5 bases from J, with 8 bases in between. The CDR3 runs 13 residues. CDR3 DNA sequence: TGTGCCACCAGTGATCTGGACGGAGATACGCAGTATTTT. This encodes CATSDLDGDTQYF.

This clonotype was found a few times. The chain links TRBV19 to TRBJ1-5; D is unclear. The CDR3 length is 15 residues. Trimming took off 0 bases at V and 4 bases at J, with 10 bases between the two ends. The V gene's germline CDR1 is LNHDA and CDR2 SQIVND (reference sequence). For the CDR3, the DNA is TGTGCCAGTAGTATAGATCTGGCTACTAATCAGCCCCAGCATTTT. Translation: CASSIDLATNQPQHF.

This clonotype was recorded a few times. The rearrangement joins TRBV6-1 to TRBJ1-1; D is ambiguous. The V end lost 0 bases, the J end lost 7 bases, and 18 bases lay between the germline ends. This CDR3 comprises 16 residues. The V gene's germline CDR1 is MNHNS and CDR2 SASEGT. CDR3 sequence (DNA): TGTGCCAGCAGTGAAGCGTTTGCAGCCTCACGTCGTGAAGCTTTCTTT. Amino acids: CASSEAFAASRREAFF.

This clonotype was seen only once. The rearrangement links TRBV6-5 to TRBJ2-3, with a tentative D call TRBD2 (5 bases). Germline V gives CDR1 MNHEY, CDR2 SVGAGI. Trimming pared 5 bases from V and 7 bases from J, leaving 19 bases between. The CDR3 has 15 residues. CDR3 loop: CASSETRGIINTQYF. The CDR3 nucleotides read TGTGCCAGCAGTGAGACGCGAGGGATTATAAATACGCAGTATTTT.

This chain joins TRBV19 and TRBJ2-3; 11 positions agree with TRBD2. Germline V gene sequence: CDR1 LNHDA, CDR2 SQIVND (reference sequence). The CDR3 extends over 15 amino acids. V lost 4 bases and J lost 3; bases outside the gene matches: 3. CDR3 DNA: TGTGCCAGTAGTACTCTAGCGGGAGGAACAGATACGCAGTATTTT. Translation: CASSTLAGGTDTQYF.

This clonotype came up a few times. Written as DNA, the CDR3 is TGTGCCAGCAGCTTGAAAAGCCGCAGGCAAGAGACCCAGTACTTC. Protein product: CASSLKSRRQETQYF. The J gene is TRBJ2-5, the V gene TRBV5-4; D gene uncertain. V shed 1 base and J shed 2 bases, with 12 bases lying between them. Germline CDR1 SGHNT, CDR2 YYREEE (reference sequence). This CDR3 comprises 15 residues.

The chain links TRBV7-2 to TRBJ2-7, with a tentative D call TRBD1 (5 bases). This CDR3 region has 13 residues. Germline-derived CDR1 and CDR2 are SGHTA and FQGNSA. Trimming cost V 3 bases and J 6 bases, with 12 bases left between them. The CDR3 reads CASSLFQGGEQYF. The CDR3 DNA follows: TGTGCCAGCAGCTTGTTTCAGGGTGGCGAGCAGTACTTC. Using reference TRBV7-2 and TRBJ2-7 for the parts outside the CDR3, the full variable domain is GAGVSQSPSNKVTEKGKDVELRCDPISGHTALYWYRQSLGQGLEFLIYFQGNSAPDKSGLPSDRFSAERTGGSVSTLTIQRTQQEDSAVYLCASSLFQGGEQYFGPGTRLTVT.

The chain links TRBV5-1 to TRBJ1-5, with 7 bases identical to TRBD1. Germline lookup yields CDR1 SGHRS and CDR2 YFSETQ. V was clipped by 0 bases and J by 3 bases; unmatched bases: 3. The CDR3 sequence is 15 residues long. This CDR3 is CASSLGQGDNQPQHF. The DNA of the CDR3 is TGCGCCAGCAGCTTGGGGCAGGGGGACAATCAGCCCCAGCATTTT.

A few counts support this clonotype. V gene TRBV19 combines with J gene TRBJ2-7; no firm D call. CDR3 length: 11 amino acids. V was clipped by 2 bases and J by 5 bases, with 4 bases between them. Germline lookup yields CDR1 LNHDA and CDR2 SQIVND (reference sequence). The CDR3 spells CASSISDEQYF. The DNA of the CDR3 is TGTGCCAGTAGTATAAGTGACGAGCAGTACTTC.

The chain has TRBV10-3 and TRBJ2-6; no firm D call. The CDR3 totals 16 residues. The germline CDR1 and CDR2 sequences are ENHRY and SYGVKD. The V end was cut by 2 bases, the J end by 0 bases, with 8 bases between. DNA for the CDR3: TGTGCCATCAGTGAGGGCGATGGCTCTGGGGCCAACGTCCTGACTTTC. Protein product: CAISEGDGSGANVLTF.

The genes are TRBV7-4 and TRBJ2-3, with 8 bases matching TRBD2. Germline V lookup: CDR1 SGHVT, CDR2 SQSDAQ. The CDR3 has 16 amino acids. V lost 4 bases and J lost 2; bases outside the gene matches: 8. The CDR3 loop is CASSYAAGAFTDTQYF. CDR3 DNA sequence: TGTGCCAGCAGCTACGCAGCGGGGGCCTTCACAGATACGCAGTATTTT.

This chain connects TRBV19 to TRBJ1-2; 8 bases fit TRBD1. V dropped 4 bases and J dropped 5; count of bases not matched to a gene: 3. The germline V gene has CDR1 LNHDA and CDR2 SQIVND (reference sequence). The length of the CDR3 is 13 residues. The CDR3 is CASSKGQDYGYTF. In nucleotides, the CDR3 is TGTGCCAGTAGTAAGGGACAGGATTATGGCTACACCTTC.

The chain combines TRBV20-1 with TRBJ2-1; D might be TRBD2 (5 bases). The V end was cut by 6 bases, the J end by 3 bases, with 15 bases between. CDR1 and CDR2 from the germline V gene are DFQATT and SNEGSKA (reference sequence). There are 14 residues in the CDR3. CDR3 sequence (DNA): TGCAGTGCCCTTTGGGGAGACCTCTACAATGAGCAGTTCTTC. Its translation is CSALWGDLYNEQFF.

This clonotype was observed at least ten times. The rearrangement joins TRBV7-2 to TRBJ2-1; 10 bases are a match to TRBD2. Unmatched junction bases numbered 8, after V lost 4 bases and J lost 2 bases. The length of the CDR3 is 17 residues. Per the germline V gene, CDR1 is SGHTA and CDR2 is FQGNSA. The CDR3 bases are TGTGCCAGCAGCTATTTTCTAGCGGGAGCCGCCTACAATGAGCAGTTCTTC. It is translated as CASSYFLAGAAYNEQFF.

The sample holds many counts of this clonotype. This chain joins TRBV6-1 and TRBJ2-1, with D possibly TRBD2 on 6 matching bases. Looked up from germline, CDR1 is MNHNS and CDR2 is SASEGT. The length of the CDR3 is 15 residues. The V and J ends lost 4 bases and 6 bases respectively, with 16 bases between them. For the CDR3, the DNA is TGTGCCAGCAGTGGTGGGACTGGGGTTATCAATGAGCAGTTCTTC. It specifies CASSGGTGVINEQFF.

The rearrangement links TRBV13 to TRBJ1-3; D not certain. The CDR3 runs to 18 residues. V was shortened by 5 bases and J by 0 bases, with 20 bases between the two germline ends. The germline V gene encodes CDR1 PRHDT and CDR2 FYEKMQ (reference sequence). The chain's CDR3 is CASSTQGFRRSSGNTIYF. DNA for the CDR3: TGTGCCAGCAGCACACAAGGGTTTCGAAGGTCCTCTGGAAACACCATATATTTT.